The present T cell receptor (beta chain) was sequenced within a study of blood T cell repertoires in COVID-19 (TCRdb year 2020). With regard to the full study: Samples from collaborators originated in the United States, Italy and Spain and spanned both the acute and convalescent phases of COVID-19. The material from the prospective study consisted of cDNA or gDNA derived from T cells, B-cell-depleted T cells, or PBMCs. Subjects who had been exposed to COVID-19, were actively infected with it, or had recovered from it provided the deeply sampled blood TCRbeta repertoires that made up the dataset. The repertoires were made available in a free public database intended to serve as a resource for research on the immune response to SARS-CoV-2. Samples came from the ongoing ImmuneRACE study (first 160 participants) plus 1,254 subjects from 6 global collaborators. Nearly every sample came with metadata listing a de-identified subject ID, COVID-19 status, age in years and sex. HLA class I and class II types, where available, came from metadata supplied by the sample provider rather than from assay-based typing. On the study overall, not on this receptor specifically: How much clinical and demographic metadata was included differed by source and by participant, and the metadata was provided uncurated.

The CDR3 starts with the cysteine, ends with the phenylalanine, and has 17 residues. Solely the CDR3 DNA is kept, with 51 bases framed from the first base. Taken from the germline V gene, the CDR1 and CDR2 loops are MGHRA and YSYEKL. V and J lose 1 base and 2 bases, and a span of 15 bases separates them. Collaborating institutions collected whole blood in K2EDTA tubes following their own protocols. Collaborator samples were shipped for TCRbeta analysis as frozen whole blood, isolated PBMCs, or DNA extracted from either sample type. As concerns this clone: Its antigen remains unidentified. No base-level quality is on record; no much larger clone is a single base apart.

TCRbeta CDR3 regions were amplified from genomic DNA by means of the immunoSEQ Assay, a bias-controlled multiplex PCR. For the original study's pipeline: Nucleated cell counts per sample were estimated from amplification of reference gene primers within the assay. To quantify the absolute abundance of each unique TCRbeta CDR3 rearrangement, sequence reads were collapsed and filtered. For each sample, productive Simpson clonality was calculated as the square root of Simpson's diversity index over productive rearrangements. TCRdb carries this immuneACCESS record with in-frame sequences only. Its versions omit some clonotypes, under half of them owing to an unresolved V gene in the studies checked, with the rest unexplained. From that table come the V and J calls and clone size; the DNA was used to work out D and trimming. This sample lists more than 95,000 clones; about 76% were detected once. More than 30% of the sample comes from the top ten.

The origin of this receptor is a man aged 80 or over with acute or convalescent COVID-19. The specimen sequenced was peripheral blood. The receptor chain draws on TRBV4-1 and TRBJ2-1; TRBD2 is possibly the D segment (6 matching bases). The DNA sequence is given as TGCGCCAGCAGCCAAGGAGGACCCGGGGGTACCTACAATGAGCAGTTCTTC. It translates as CASSQGGPGGTYNEQFF.